Listed here are 13 T cell receptor beta chains from one sample, sequenced in a study of blood T cell repertoires in COVID-19. The assay was immunoSEQ multiplex PCR, and TCRdb's table has in-frame clones only and misses some. This sample yields some 82,000 clones, of which 81% are seen a single time; approximately 40% belongs to the top ten. Sample: peripheral blood. These receptors all stem from an elderly man with acute or convalescent COVID-19.

The chain employs TRBV27 and TRBJ2-5, with 15 bases that match TRBD2. The J segment lost 1 base and the V segment lost 5 bases, leaving 11 bases of the junction unmatched. CDR1 and CDR2 (germline): MNHEY, SMNVEV (reference sequence). The CDR3 extends over 19 amino acids. The CDR3 loop reads CASSLKPGTSGRRQETQYF. CDR3 coding DNA: TGTGCCAGCAGTCTAAAACCGGGGACTAGCGGGAGGCGCCAAGAGACCCAGTACTTC.

The J gene is TRBJ1-5, the V gene TRBV7-2; D unclear. The CDR3 is made up of 13 amino acids. The germline V and J ends were trimmed by 6 bases and 0 bases, with 6 bases remaining between them. The germline V gene encodes CDR1 SGHTA and CDR2 FQGNSA. The CDR3 sequence is CASRRNSNQPQHF. CDR3 sequence (DNA): TGTGCCAGCAGGAGAAATAGCAATCAGCCCCAGCATTTT.

The J gene is TRBJ1-1, the V gene TRBV7-6; D remains ambiguous. Trimming cost V 0 bases and J 5 bases, with 7 bases left between them. CDR3 length equals 13 residues. CDR1 SGHVS and CDR2 FNYEAQ come from the germline V gene. The CDR3 coding sequence is TGTGCCAGCAGCTTAGCGCGGCGGACTGAAGCTTTCTTT. It is translated as CASSLARRTEAFF.

The chain joins TRBV7-9 to TRBJ2-2; perhaps TRBD2 as D (5 bases). V was clipped by 4 bases and J by 6 bases, with 12 bases between them. The V gene's germline CDR1 is SEHNR and CDR2 FQNEAQ (reference sequence). The CDR3 totals 14 residues. Here the CDR3 reads CASSSGSRAGELFF. The CDR3, as DNA: TGTGCCAGCAGCTCCGGCTCGCGGGCCGGGGAGCTGTTTTTT.

This clone was recorded only once. The V gene is TRBV20-1, the J gene TRBJ2-5; possibly TRBD1 for D (5 bases). Looked up from germline, CDR1 is DFQATT and CDR2 is SNEGSKA (reference sequence). This CDR3 comprises 15 residues. V lost 3 bases and J lost 7, with 21 bases in between. The CDR3 bases are TGCAGTGCTAGTTCGCCAGGGAAACAACGATTGACCCAGTACTTC. It codes for CSASSPGKQRLTQYF.

This chain links TRBV7-9 with TRBJ2-5, with 10 bases matching TRBD1. This CDR3 is built from 15 residues. Germline V CDR1 and CDR2: SEHNR, FQNEAQ (reference sequence). V gave up 5 bases and J gave up 2 bases; unmatched junction bases: 5. The CDR3 is CASSVGTGVQETQYF. In DNA form, the CDR3 reads TGTGCCAGCAGCGTCGGGACAGGGGTTCAAGAGACCCAGTACTTC.

The CDR3 DNA follows: TGTGCCAGCTCACCATTGGGGGGTAGCGACTCTGGAAACACCATATATTTT. Its protein product is CASSPLGGSDSGNTIYF. The gene calls are TRBV18 and TRBJ1-3; D may be TRBD1 (5 bases). Germline CDR1 KGHSH, CDR2 LQKENI. V was cut by 2 bases and J by 0 bases, with 14 bases left in between. There are 17 residues in the CDR3.

The chain links TRBV27 to TRBJ2-2, with D possibly being TRBD1 (5 bases). The CDR3 runs to 16 residues. Trimming pared 2 bases from V and 6 bases from J, leaving 16 bases between. In germline, CDR1 is MNHEY, CDR2 SMNVEV (reference sequence). CDR3 nucleotide sequence: TGTGCCAGCAGTTTAAGAGGCAGGGCGTACGCCGGGGAGCTGTTTTTT. Translating gives CASSLRGRAYAGELFF.

J is TRBJ2-7 and V is TRBV10-3; tentatively, D is TRBD2 (6 bases). Germline lookup yields CDR1 ENHRY and CDR2 SYGVKD. V lost 3 bases and J 1 base, leaving 13 bases between the germline ends. This CDR3 spans 15 amino acids. DNA for the CDR3: TGTGCCATCAGTGACCATAGCGGAGGATCCTACGAGCAGTACTTC. It translates to CAISDHSGGSYEQYF.

The V and J genes are TRBV28 and TRBJ1-6, with a weak D call TRBD1 (5 bases). The CDR3 length is 15 residues. Germline loops: CDR1 MDHEN, CDR2 SYDVKM. V was clipped by 3 bases and J by 10 bases, with 16 bases between them. CDR3 residues: CASSFRGRGGSPLHF. The CDR3 DNA is TGTGCCAGCAGTTTCCGCGGGAGGGGTGGCTCACCCCTCCACTTT.

The chain links TRBV28 to TRBJ1-5; 7 bases fit TRBD1. Germline CDR1 MDHEN, CDR2 SYDVKM. The V and J ends lost 2 bases and 2 bases, in that order; junction bases with no gene match: 0. The CDR3 is 14 amino acids. CDR3 sequence (DNA): TGTGCCAGCAGTTTAGGGACAGGCAATCAGCCCCAGCATTTT. It specifies CASSLGTGNQPQHF. Supplemented by reference TRBV28 and TRBJ1-5, the full variable domain reads DVKVTQSSRYLVKRTGEKVFLECVQDMDHENMFWYRQDPGLGLRLIYFSYDVKMKEKGDIPEGYSVSREKKERFSLILESASTNQTSMYLCASSLGTGNQPQHFGDGTRLSIL.

As concerns this clone: This CDR3 is also generated by other DNA sequences in the sample. This sequence joins TRBV3-1 (or the pseudogene TRBV3-2) and TRBJ1-1; a weak D match, TRBD1 (5 bases). The CDR3 is made up of 14 amino acids. Trimming shortened V by 3 bases and J by 0 bases, and 8 bases separated the two germline ends. The V gene's germline CDR1 is LGHDT and CDR2 YNNKEL (reference sequence). The CDR3 sequence: CASSQGGVNTEAFF. The CDR3 DNA sequence: TGTGCCAGCAGCCAGGGGGGGGTGAACACTGAAGCTTTCTTT.

The V and J genes are TRBV12-3 or TRBV12-4 and TRBJ1-5, with 7 nucleotides matching TRBD1. The CDR3 has 13 amino acids. Trimming took 6 bases from V and 1 from J; bases not matched to a gene: 0. The CDR3 spells CASRGQSNQPQHF. The CDR3 coding sequence is TGTGCCAGCAGGGGACAGAGCAATCAGCCCCAGCATTTT.